The 10 T cell receptor beta chains in this list originate from one sample, sequenced in a study of glioma-infiltrating T cells. TCR alpha and beta CDR3 regions were amplified from RNA using iRepertoire nested multiplex PCR. TCRdb ran MiXCR on the multiplex PCR reads and lists one entry per CDR3 protein. This table holds around 180,000 distinct CDR3 sequences, around 40% found once. The specimen sequenced was glioma tissue, nonneoplastic brain tissue, or PBMCs (not recorded which). The receptors originated from a human donor with low-grade glioma or glioblastoma, undergoing nonglioma brain surgery, or in good health (not recorded which).

The J gene is TRBJ2-1, the V gene TRBV24-1, with D possibly TRBD2 on 5 matching bases. CDR1 KGHDR and CDR2 SFDVKD come from the germline V gene. The CDR3 runs 17 residues. Trimming removed 3 bases at V and 0 bases at J, with 14 bases between. The CDR3 nucleotides are TGTGCCACCAGTGATCCCTCATTAGCGAGCTCCTACAATGAGCAGTTCTTC. Translating it yields CATSDPSLASSYNEQFF.

In this sample, this clonotype turned up many times. This chain uses TRBV28 with TRBJ2-7, with TRBD2 matching over 10 bases. V shed 5 bases and J 4 bases; nucleotides not matched to a gene: 8. The CDR3 extends over 15 amino acids. CDR1 is MDHEN, CDR2 SYDVKM, per germline. The CDR3 here is CASSIPQREGYEQYF. DNA of the CDR3: TGTGCCAGCAGTATTCCTCAGCGGGAGGGGTACGAGCAGTACTTC.

About this clonotype: The junction does not match germline at one end; this may be a read error. This rearrangement joins TRBV12-3 or TRBV12-4 to TRBJ1-1, with a tentative D call TRBD1 (5 bases). CDR3 length equals 13 residues. CDR3 coding DNA: TGTGCCAGCAGTTTTCGCACAGGAGATGAAGCTTTATTT. Protein sequence: CASSFRTGDEALF.

This clonotype was seen just once. This chain uses TRBV12-3 or TRBV12-4 with TRBJ2-7; the match to TRBD2 covers 12 bases. The V gene end was trimmed by 6 bases and the J gene end by 0 bases; junction bases not matched to a gene: 12. The CDR3 extends over 18 amino acids. As DNA, the CDR3 is TGTGCCAGCAGCCAAGGAGGGCTAGCGGGAGGGAACTCCTACGAGCAGTACTTC. As protein: CASSQGGLAGGNSYEQYF.

Worth noting for this clonotype: A read error is possible here, since a much larger clone lies one base away. The chain employs TRBV6-2 or TRBV6-3 and TRBJ2-3; D tentatively reads TRBD1 or TRBD2 (5 bases each). V shed 2 bases and J shed 2 bases, with 23 bases lying between them. Germline values: CDR1 MNHEY, CDR2 SVGEGT. This CDR3 has 19 residues. The CDR3 coding sequence is TGTGCCAGCAGTTACCGTATTAGTAGAGGGACCCGAATCACAGATACGCAGTATTTT. This encodes CASSYRISRGTRITDTQYF.

The J gene is TRBJ2-7, the V gene TRBV29-1; possible D gene TRBD1, 6 bases. Trimming removed 1 base from V and 4 bases from J, with 17 bases in between. CDR3 length equals 15 residues. In germline, CDR1 is SQVTM, CDR2 ANQGSEA. In DNA, the CDR3 is TGCAGCGTTGAAGGATGGGGAACAGGGTTGTACGAGCAGTACTTC. It yields the protein CSVEGWGTGLYEQYF.

This clonotype was seen at least ten times. The chain uses TRBV12-3 or TRBV12-4 and TRBJ1-1; the D gene is possibly TRBD1 (5 bases). V gave up 6 bases and J gave up 1 base, with 9 bases separating them. The CDR3 has 13 residues. The chain's CDR3 is CASSPGPNTEAFF. CDR3 DNA: TGTGCCAGCAGCCCGGGACCGAACACTGAAGCTTTCTTT.

This clonotype turned up a few times. The chain carries TRBV7-8 and TRBJ2-7; 10 bases agree with TRBD2. Germline CDR1 and CDR2: SGHVS and FQNEAQ. Trimming cost V 5 bases and J 4 bases; bases outside gene matches: 5. This CDR3 spans 14 amino acids. The CDR3 protein is CASSILAGVYEQYF. The CDR3 DNA follows: TGTGCCAGCAGCATTCTAGCGGGAGTTTACGAGCAGTACTTC.

The chain recombines TRBV5-4 with TRBJ2-2; no firm D call. This CDR3 is built from 14 residues. Germline V gives CDR1 SGHNT, CDR2 YYREEE (reference sequence). With 0 bases removed from V and 3 bases from J, the gap between germline ends came to 6 bases. The CDR3 is CASSLELDTGELFF. In nucleotides, the CDR3 is TGTGCCAGCAGCTTGGAACTTGACACCGGGGAGCTGTTTTTT.

In regard to this clonotype: A much larger clone lies one base from this, so it may be a read error. The gene calls are TRBV28 and TRBJ2-4, with no clear D. V gave up 7 bases and J gave up 7 bases, with 17 bases separating them. Germline values: CDR1 MDHEN, CDR2 SYDVKM. The CDR3 sequence is 14 residues long. The CDR3 sequence: CASNKASKGNIQYF. Here the CDR3 DNA reads TGTGCCAGCAATAAAGCCAGTAAGGGCAACATTCAGTACTTC.